This TCR beta chain emerged from a study of memory CD4+ T cells and cytomegalovirus serostatus. Points on this clone: The antigen is unknown.

General study results and limits: Of under 200 reported CMV TCRbeta sequences, 65 to 85 were found in memory CD4+ repertoires.

Single viable CD3+CD4+CD8-CD45RO+ cells were sorted as the memory CD4+ T cells. Donors' CMV status reflects serum IgG against pp150, pp28, p38, p52. Looked up from germline, CDR1 is ENHRY and CDR2 is SYGVKD. Trimming removed 2 bases from V and 7 bases from J, with 11 bases in between. CDR3 length: 13 amino acids. This table comes from immunoSEQ multiplex PCR, and its TCRdb copy is limited to in-frame clones, with some not included. The table lists nearly 50,000 clones, roughly 73% of them singletons. This rearrangement joins TRBV10-3 to TRBJ1-1; D is uncertain. The material sequenced was memory CD4+ T cells from blood. The TCR comes from an adult in good health and CMV-seronegative. CDR3 protein: CAISEREVGEAFF. CDR3 DNA: TGTGCCATCAGTGAGCGAGAAGTTGGTGAAGCTTTCTTT.